Detailed here is one T cell receptor beta chain. The authors' processing: Reference gene primer amplification gave estimated nucleated cell counts. Repertoires were generated with immunoSEQ multiplex PCR, while TCRdb's copy carries only in-frame clones and drops some. V, J and clone size reflect that table, while D and trimming were determined from the DNA. The sample records around 230,000 clones, roughly four fifths being singletons. Trimming cost V 4 bases and J 8 bases; bases outside gene matches: 5. CDR1 is SGHTA and CDR2 is FQGTGA in the germline V gene. CDR3 length: 15 amino acids. The data originate from a study of blood T cell repertoires in COVID-19. Study context: Acute-phase and convalescent COVID-19 samples originated in the United States, Italy and Spain. T cells, B-cell-depleted T cells, or PBMCs supplied cDNA or gDNA.

This clonotype was obtained from a middle-aged man who had recovered from COVID-19. Sequencing was done on a sample of PBMCs or T cells enriched from blood (not recorded which). This chain uses TRBV7-3 with TRBJ2-1; TRBD2 matches 13 bases. In DNA, the CDR3 is TGTGCCAGCAGCTATGGACTAGCGGGAGTCGATGAGCAGTTCTTC. Translated: CASSYGLAGVDEQFF.